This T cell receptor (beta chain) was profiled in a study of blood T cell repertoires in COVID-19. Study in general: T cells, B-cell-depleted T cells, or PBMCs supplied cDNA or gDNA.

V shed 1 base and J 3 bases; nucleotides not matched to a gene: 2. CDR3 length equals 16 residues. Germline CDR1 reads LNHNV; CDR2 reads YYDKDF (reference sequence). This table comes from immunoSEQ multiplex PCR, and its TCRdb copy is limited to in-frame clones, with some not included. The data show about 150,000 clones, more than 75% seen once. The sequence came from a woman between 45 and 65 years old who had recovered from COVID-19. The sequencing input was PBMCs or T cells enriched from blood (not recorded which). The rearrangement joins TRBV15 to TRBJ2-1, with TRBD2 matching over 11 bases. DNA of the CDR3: TGTGCCACCAGCAGAGTTGGGACTAGCGGCTACAATGAGCAGTTCTTC. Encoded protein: CATSRVGTSGYNEQFF.